One sample yielded the 26 T cell receptor beta chains listed below, sequenced in a study of cytomegalovirus exposure and HLA in healthy donors. It was with 60 Vbeta and 13 Jbeta primers that the PCR ran. The data were produced by immunoSEQ multiplex PCR, yet TCRdb's version contains in-frame clones alone and is incomplete. Of 150,000 to 200,000 clones detected, just over 75% appear once; the ten largest clones hold about 1.6%. The sample taken for sequencing was PBMCs. The receptors here all came from a man aged 35-49 years in good health and CMV-seronegative.

The chain is built from TRBV27 and TRBJ1-1; D is unclear. CDR1 and CDR2 from the germline V gene are MNHEY and SMNVEV (reference sequence). This CDR3 is built from 13 residues. With 7 bases removed from V and 0 bases from J, the gap between germline ends came to 9 bases. In DNA form, the CDR3 reads TGTGCCAGCATCGGGTTCATGAACACTGAAGCTTTCTTT. Amino acid sequence: CASIGFMNTEAFF.

J is TRBJ1-6 and V is TRBV27; no definite D call. This CDR3 comprises 12 residues. V was pared by 2 bases and J by 11 bases, with 7 bases between. CDR1 is MNHEY, CDR2 SMNVEV, per germline (reference sequence). The CDR3 sequence: CASSLNGTPLHF. The CDR3, as DNA: TGTGCCAGCAGTTTAAACGGTACACCCCTCCACTTT.

The chain employs TRBV7-2 and TRBJ2-3; 13 bases are a match to TRBD2. The germline gives CDR1 SGHTA, CDR2 FQGNSA. The J segment lost 3 bases and the V segment lost 1 base, leaving 7 bases of the junction unmatched. CDR3 length: 18 amino acids. The CDR3 region is CASSLGRTSGGWTDTQYF. CDR3 coding DNA: TGTGCCAGCAGCTTAGGAAGGACTAGCGGGGGTTGGACAGATACGCAGTATTTT.

V usage is TRBV30 and J usage is TRBJ2-7, with D possibly being TRBD1 (6 bases). With 2 bases removed from V and 7 bases from J, the gap between germline ends came to 15 bases. The CDR3 consists of 13 residues. Germline CDR1 and CDR2: GTSNPN and SVGIG (reference sequence). The CDR3 protein is CAWSNQGRWEQYV. The CDR3 bases are TGTGCCTGGAGTAATCAGGGGCGCTGGGAGCAGTACGTC.

The chain couples TRBV19 to TRBJ2-1, with 7 bases lining up with TRBD2. V gave up 3 bases and J gave up 4 bases; unmatched junction bases: 9. The CDR3 spans 16 residues. Per the germline V gene, CDR1 is LNHDA and CDR2 is SQIVND (reference sequence). The CDR3 DNA is TGTGCCAGTAGTATCAGGGAGGGACGGGCTTACAATGAGCAGTTCTTC. Translating gives CASSIREGRAYNEQFF.

This clone was seen only a few times. The gene calls are TRBV6-5 and TRBJ1-2; weak D call: TRBD1 (6 bases). CDR1 MNHEY and CDR2 SVGAGI come from the germline V gene. The CDR3 is 15 amino acids. V gave up 0 bases and J gave up 3 bases, with 11 bases separating them. The CDR3 nucleotides read TGTGCCAGCAGTTACTCGAACTCAGGGGACTATGGCTACACCTTC. Translated: CASSYSNSGDYGYTF.

The rearrangement joins TRBV27 to TRBJ2-7; TRBD1 agrees at 8 bases. The length of the CDR3 is 14 residues. Per the germline V gene, CDR1 is MNHEY and CDR2 is SMNVEV (reference sequence). V lost 0 bases and J lost 6; bases outside the gene matches: 4. The CDR3 is CASSLSTGVVEQYF. In nucleotides, the CDR3 is TGTGCCAGCAGTTTATCGACAGGGGTGGTCGAGCAGTACTTC.

This rearrangement joins TRBV29-1 to TRBJ1-1, with D uncertain. Germline CDR1 is SQVTM and CDR2 is ANQGSEA. V was cut by 7 bases and J by 4 bases, with 19 bases left in between. There are 14 residues in the CDR3. CDR3 nucleotides: TGCAGCGGGAGCAGGCTAGAGGGTGCCACTGAAGCTTTCTTT. Translating it yields CSGSRLEGATEAFF.

This clone was seen only once. Mismatch with germline at one junction end may stem from a read error. This rearrangement joins TRBV7-9 to TRBJ2-1, with D unclear. Germline V CDR1 and CDR2: SEHNR, FQNEAQ (reference sequence). The CDR3 runs 12 residues. Written as DNA, the CDR3 is TGTTCCAGCAGCTTCCCCTCCGGTGAGCAGTTCTTC. The encoded protein is CSSSFPSGEQFF.

This clone was seen only a few times. The genes are TRBV27 and TRBJ2-1; 7 nucleotides agree with TRBD2. The CDR3 loop spans 14 amino acids. Trimming removed 5 bases from V and 6 bases from J; junction bases left unmatched: 7. Germline CDR1 MNHEY, CDR2 SMNVEV (reference sequence). DNA for the CDR3: TGTGCCAGCAGTCCAGGGACTACACGCAATGAGCAGTTCTTC. Its protein product is CASSPGTTRNEQFF.

The chain joins TRBV7-6 to TRBJ1-3, with unresolved D. V was clipped by 6 bases and J by 7 bases, with 10 bases between them. The germline V gene has CDR1 SGHVS and CDR2 FNYEAQ. There are 12 residues in the CDR3. The CDR3 DNA reads as TGTGCCAGCAGAAATCCGGGGAACACCATATATTTT. This sequence encodes CASRNPGNTIYF.

This clone has more than one count but fewer than ten. The chain combines TRBV6-1 with TRBJ2-1; 10 bases agree with TRBD2. After removal of 6 bases from V and 7 bases from J, the junction contained 6 bases not matched to a gene. The CDR3 extends over 14 amino acids. Germline V CDR1 and CDR2: MNHNS, SASEGT. The CDR3: CASRKNSGGNEQFF. The CDR3, as DNA: TGTGCCAGCAGGAAGAATAGCGGGGGGAATGAGCAGTTCTTC.

Only a few counts were recorded for this clone. The chain has TRBV5-5 and TRBJ1-1, with D hard to call. This CDR3 region has 13 residues. V gave up 0 bases and J gave up 0 bases, with 3 bases separating them. Germline CDR1 is SGHKS and CDR2 is YYEKEE (reference sequence). This CDR3 is CASSLGVNTEAFF. DNA of the CDR3: TGTGCCAGCAGCTTGGGAGTGAACACTGAAGCTTTCTTT. The entire variable domain, with the rest obtained from reference TRBV5-5 and TRBJ1-1, is as follows: DAGVTQSPTHLIKTRGQQVTLRCSPISGHKSVSWYQQVLGQGPQFIFQYYEKEERGRGNFPDRFSARQFPNYSSELNVNALLLGDSALYLCASSLGVNTEAFFGQGTRLTVV.

V and J are TRBV14 and TRBJ2-1, with D unresolved. The CDR3 length is 13 residues. Trimming cost V 2 bases and J 4 bases, with 6 bases left between them. Germline V gene data show CDR1 as SGHDN and CDR2 as FVKESK. The CDR3 loop reads CASSQILYNEQFF. The CDR3 DNA sequence: TGTGCCAGCAGCCAAATTTTATACAATGAGCAGTTCTTC.

The chain is built from TRBV4-1 and TRBJ2-7; 10 bases match TRBD2. CDR3 length: 18 amino acids. From germline, CDR1 is MGHRA and CDR2 YSYEKL. V lost 3 bases and J lost 0; bases outside the gene matches: 11. This CDR3 reads CASSQGEIAGGTSYEQYF. The CDR3 DNA is TGCGCCAGCAGCCAGGGTGAAATAGCGGGAGGCACCTCCTACGAGCAGTACTTC.

This clone was detected many times. The V gene is TRBV27, the J gene TRBJ2-7, with TRBD1 matching 7 bases. The germline CDR1 and CDR2 sequences are MNHEY and SMNVEV (reference sequence). CDR3 length equals 13 residues. Losses at the gene ends were 8 bases for V and 0 bases for J; bases not matched to a gene: 4. The CDR3, as DNA: TGTGCCAGCGGAGGACAGGCCTCCTACGAGCAGTACTTC. Its translation is CASGGQASYEQYF.

This chain joins TRBV2 and TRBJ1-3; TRBD1 agrees at 7 bases. The germline V gene encodes CDR1 SNHLY and CDR2 FYNNEI. The trim removed 2 bases at V and 0 bases at J, leaving 7 bases unmatched. The CDR3 is made up of 17 amino acids. CDR3 DNA: TGTGCCAGCAGTGAAAGTCCCTCAGGGGGCTCTGGAAACACCATATATTTT. Translated, it gives CASSESPSGGSGNTIYF.

The chain carries TRBV18 and TRBJ2-2, with 10 bases aligning to TRBD1. The CDR3 has 15 residues. The germline V gene encodes CDR1 KGHSH and CDR2 LQKENI. Trimming cost V 3 bases and J 3 bases; bases outside gene matches: 1. CDR3: CASSPGQGHTGELFF. The CDR3 DNA sequence: TGTGCCAGCTCACCGGGACAGGGGCACACCGGGGAGCTGTTTTTT.

The chain couples TRBV7-9 to TRBJ2-7; 13 nucleotides align to TRBD2. CDR1 SEHNR and CDR2 FQNEAQ come from the germline V gene (reference sequence). J lost 2 bases, V lost 4 bases, and 11 bases had no gene match. The CDR3 has 18 residues. The CDR3 loop is CASSSRPGLAGNPYEQYF. In DNA, the CDR3 is TGTGCCAGCAGCTCCCGACCGGGACTAGCGGGAAACCCCTACGAGCAGTACTTC.

The CDR3 sequence: CASSPRTGTGVNTEAFF. The CDR3 bases are TGTGCCAGCAGCCCACGGACCGGGACAGGGGTGAACACTGAAGCTTTCTTT. The chain carries TRBV9 and TRBJ1-1; 10 positions match TRBD1. This CDR3 contains 17 residues. Per germline, CDR1 SGDLS and CDR2 YYNGEE. J was trimmed by 0 bases and V by 4 bases; bases with no gene match: 9.

This clone turned up a few times. V is TRBV6-1 and J is TRBJ2-2, with a possible D match to TRBD1 (5 bases). Trimming stripped 1 base from V and 0 bases from J, with 9 bases between. This CDR3 has 16 residues. The germline V gene has CDR1 MNHNS and CDR2 SASEGT. CDR3 sequence: CASSEDRPSNTGELFF. CDR3 nucleotides: TGTGCCAGCAGTGAAGACAGGCCCTCGAACACCGGGGAGCTGTTTTTT.

The V and J genes are TRBV6-5 and TRBJ2-5, with TRBD2 matching over 8 bases. The CDR3 runs 13 residues. The V gene's germline CDR1 is MNHEY and CDR2 SVGAGI. V was clipped by 4 bases and J by 7 bases; unmatched bases: 5. As DNA, the CDR3 is TGTGCCAGCAGTTCCGGGGGGGTGACGACCCAGTACTTC. It yields the protein CASSSGGVTTQYF.

The chain employs TRBV28 and TRBJ2-5; 10 bases fit TRBD1. CDR1 MDHEN and CDR2 SYDVKM come from the germline V gene. The CDR3 has 16 amino acids. Trimming removed 7 bases from V and 0 bases from J; junction bases left unmatched: 8. As DNA, the CDR3 is TGTGCCAGCAACCTCGGACAGGGGGTTCACCAAGAGACCCAGTACTTC. This encodes CASNLGQGVHQETQYF.

This clone was counted only a few times. The chain is built from TRBV6-5 and TRBJ2-1, with 7 bases fitting TRBD2. V gave up 5 bases and J gave up 5 bases; unmatched junction bases: 3. Germline V gives CDR1 MNHEY, CDR2 SVGAGI. The CDR3 sequence is 13 residues long. The CDR3, as DNA: TGTGCCAGCAGTCCCGGGACTAACAATGAGCAGTTCTTC. Translated, it gives CASSPGTNNEQFF.

The chain joins TRBV5-1 to TRBJ2-5, with 9 nucleotides matching TRBD2. J lost 4 bases, V lost 4 bases, and 8 bases had no gene match. CDR1 is SGHRS, CDR2 YFSETQ, per germline. CDR3 length: 15 residues. The CDR3 here is CASSPSAGGRETQYF. The CDR3 DNA sequence: TGCGCCAGCAGCCCTTCGGCGGGAGGGAGAGAGACCCAGTACTTC.

The chain recombines TRBV5-6 with TRBJ2-5, with TRBD1 matching 10 bases. V lost 0 bases and J lost 4; bases outside the gene matches: 6. Germline V CDR1 and CDR2: SGHDT, YYEEEE. This CDR3 contains 16 residues. In DNA, the CDR3 is TGTGCCAGCAGCTTGGCAGGGGACAGGGGCCGAGAGACCCAGTACTTC. It codes for CASSLAGDRGRETQYF.